Following are 24 T cell receptor beta chains from one sample sequenced in a study of blood T cell repertoires in COVID-19. Produced via immunoSEQ multiplex PCR; TCRdb's table is partial and in-frame only. The table shows 400,000 to 550,000 clones, with about 90% occurring only once. The sample taken for sequencing was PBMCs or T cells enriched from blood (not recorded which). The source is a woman in her late teens or twenties with acute COVID-19.

The chain is built from TRBV23-1 and TRBJ2-2; 8 nucleotides align to TRBD1. TRBV23-1 is known as an ORF, though its function is uncertain. The V gene end was trimmed by 6 bases and the J gene end by 1 base; junction bases not matched to a gene: 7. The length of the CDR3 is 16 residues. DNA of the CDR3: TGCGCCAGCAGACAGACAGGGGCTTGGAACACCGGGGAGCTGTTTTTT. This codes for CASRQTGAWNTGELFF.

The rearrangement joins TRBV5-1 to TRBJ2-2; 7 positions agree with TRBD1. The CDR3 is made up of 18 amino acids. After removal of 0 bases from V and 7 bases from J, the junction contained 15 bases not matched to a gene. Germline CDR1 reads SGHRS; CDR2 reads YFSETQ. The CDR3 loop reads CASSLVFPGQEANGELFF. The CDR3 coding sequence is TGCGCCAGCAGCTTGGTATTTCCAGGACAGGAGGCAAACGGGGAGCTGTTTTTT. Together with reference TRBV5-1 and TRBJ2-2, the CDR3 gives the full variable domain: KAGVTQTPRYLIKTRGQQVTLSCSPISGHRSVSWYQQTPGQGLQFLFEYFSETQRNKGNFPGRFSGRQFSNSRSEMNVSTLELGDSALYLCASSLVFPGQEANGELFFGEGSRLTVL.

The chain employs TRBV6-5 and TRBJ2-7, with 8 bases that match TRBD1. Looked up from germline, CDR1 is MNHEY and CDR2 is SVGAGI. V shed 0 bases, J shed 0 bases, and the junction held 4 bases outside the gene matches. The CDR3 sequence is 16 residues long. The CDR3 coding sequence is TGTGCCAGCAGTTACTCCGCAGGGGGCCGCTCCTACGAGCAGTACTTC. Its protein product is CASSYSAGGRSYEQYF.

In regard to this clone: The identical CDR3 is also encoded by other nucleotide sequences in the sample. The chain carries TRBV7-2 and TRBJ2-7, with TRBD1 matching 9 bases. The CDR3 spans 14 residues. Unmatched junction bases numbered 5, after V lost 4 bases and J lost 4 bases. Germline CDR1 is SGHTA and CDR2 is FQGNSA. The CDR3 region has the DNA TGTGCCAGCAGCTCCGGGACAGGGTTGTACGAGCAGTACTTC. This gives the protein CASSSGTGLYEQYF.

J is TRBJ2-3 and V is TRBV27; 7 bases are a match to TRBD2. Losses at the gene ends were 2 bases for V and 0 bases for J; bases not matched to a gene: 14. The CDR3 is 19 amino acids. The V gene's germline CDR1 is MNHEY and CDR2 SMNVEV (reference sequence). The CDR3 sequence is CASSLIRGSFYGSTDTQYF. The CDR3 DNA is TGTGCCAGCAGTTTAATTCGCGGGAGCTTTTATGGGAGCACAGATACGCAGTATTTT.

This clone was detected only a few times. J is TRBJ1-6 and V is TRBV19, with 9 bases aligning to TRBD1. The junction had 7 bases not matched to a gene; V was cut back by 2 bases and J by 8 bases. In germline, CDR1 is LNHDA, CDR2 SQIVND (reference sequence). The CDR3 covers 16 residues. The CDR3 region is CASSIRGQGVDSPLHF. The CDR3 region has the DNA TGTGCCAGTAGTATAAGGGGACAGGGCGTCGATTCACCCCTCCACTTT.

This clone showed up just once. The chain couples TRBV27 to TRBJ2-3; D not certain. The CDR3 contains 12 residues. Germline loops: CDR1 MNHEY, CDR2 SMNVEV (reference sequence). Trimming shortened V by 8 bases and J by 2 bases, and 8 bases separated the two germline ends. The DNA for the CDR3 is TGTGCCAGCTCCCGCGACACAGATACGCAGTATTTT. As protein: CASSRDTDTQYF.

The chain links TRBV11-3 to TRBJ2-7; D perhaps matches TRBD1 (5 bases). V gave up 0 bases and J gave up 0 bases, with 6 bases separating them. Germline CDR1 is SGHNT and CDR2 is YENEEA. This CDR3 comprises 14 residues. The CDR3 bases are TGTGCCAGCAGCTTAGATGGGGCCTCCTACGAGCAGTACTTC. The encoded protein is CASSLDGASYEQYF.

The chain is built from TRBV15 and TRBJ1-5; 8 positions match TRBD1. CDR1 and CDR2 (germline): LNHNV, YYDKDF (reference sequence). The CDR3 is made up of 16 amino acids. Germline trimming cut 0 bases from V and 1 base from J; bases unmatched to any gene: 2. CDR3 loop: CATSRETGASNQPQHF. The DNA for the CDR3 is TGTGCCACCAGCAGAGAGACAGGGGCGAGCAATCAGCCCCAGCATTTT.

The gene calls are TRBV6-6 and TRBJ2-1, with 9 positions matching TRBD2. Germline CDR1 MNHNY, CDR2 SVGAGI (reference sequence). The CDR3 loop spans 15 amino acids. Germline trimming cut 6 bases from V and 2 bases from J; bases unmatched to any gene: 5. The DNA for the CDR3 is TGTGCCAGCAGGGGCCTAGCGGGGACCTACAATGAGCAGTTCTTC. Amino acid sequence: CASRGLAGTYNEQFF.

V gene TRBV7-3 combines with J gene TRBJ1-2; possible D gene TRBD1, 6 bases. The CDR3 runs 14 residues. Trimming pared 5 bases from V and 0 bases from J, leaving 10 bases between. Per germline, CDR1 SGHTA and CDR2 FQGTGA. CDR3 sequence reads: CASSPEGANYGYTF. The CDR3 DNA is TGTGCCAGCAGCCCTGAGGGGGCTAACTATGGCTACACCTTC.

The V call is TRBV6-2 or TRBV6-3, the J call TRBJ1-5; D is uncertain. Per the germline V gene, CDR1 is MNHEY and CDR2 is SVGEGT. This CDR3 contains 13 residues. Trimming shortened V by 6 bases and J by 2 bases, and 8 bases separated the two germline ends. The CDR3 DNA is TGTGCCAGCAGCGAACGGGGCAATCAGCCCCAGCATTTT. Its translation is CASSERGNQPQHF.

The rearrangement joins TRBV15 to TRBJ1-1, with 8 bases aligning to TRBD1. Germline CDR1 and CDR2: LNHNV and YYDKDF (reference sequence). This CDR3 spans 16 amino acids. J lost 4 bases, V lost 5 bases, and 12 bases had no gene match. Here the CDR3 reads CATSGKQRTGTTEAFF. The CDR3, as DNA: TGTGCCACCAGCGGTAAGCAGAGGACAGGGACCACTGAAGCTTTCTTT. The full variable domain, with the rest looked up from reference TRBV15 and TRBJ1-1, is DAMVIQNPRYQVTQFGKPVTLSCSQTLNHNVMYWYQQKSSQAPKLLFHYYDKDFNNEADTPDNFQSRRPNTSFCFLDIRSPGLGDTAMYLCATSGKQRTGTTEAFFGQGTRLTVV.

The chain joins TRBV7-9 to TRBJ2-1, with D perhaps matching TRBD2 (5 bases). Germline V gives CDR1 SEHNR, CDR2 FQNEAQ (reference sequence). The V end lost 5 bases, the J end lost 0 bases, and 14 bases lay between the germline ends. CDR3 length equals 16 residues. This chain's CDR3 is CASSRPSLSSYNEQFF. Written as DNA, the CDR3 is TGTGCCAGCAGCCGACCTAGCTTAAGCTCCTACAATGAGCAGTTCTTC.

V usage is TRBV27 and J usage is TRBJ1-5; D remains ambiguous. The ends were cut back, 6 bases at V and 0 bases at J, with 18 bases in the middle. CDR1 and CDR2 (germline): MNHEY, SMNVEV (reference sequence). This CDR3 spans 17 amino acids. CDR3 region: CASSRTASKYSNQPQHF. The CDR3 DNA reads TGTGCCAGCAGCCGGACCGCTAGCAAATATAGCAATCAGCCCCAGCATTTT.

The chain employs TRBV4-3 and TRBJ1-6; TRBD1 agrees at 7 bases. After removal of 4 bases from V and 0 bases from J, the junction contained 3 bases not matched to a gene. This CDR3 has 16 amino acids. CDR1 is LGHNA, CDR2 YSLEER, per germline. The CDR3 loop reads CASSLTGSSYNSPLHF. The CDR3 DNA sequence: TGCGCCAGCAGCCTGACAGGGAGCTCCTATAATTCACCCCTCCACTTT.

The rearrangement joins TRBV28 to TRBJ1-3, with D uncertain. The CDR3 has 12 amino acids. Trimming pared 7 bases from V and 3 bases from J, leaving 7 bases between. Germline V gene lookup returns CDR1 MDHEN and CDR2 SYDVKM. CDR3 in amino acids: CASNRFGNTIYF. Here the CDR3 DNA reads TGTGCCAGCAATCGTTTTGGAAACACCATATATTTT.

This clone has more than one count but fewer than ten. This sequence joins TRBV29-1 and TRBJ1-3; D is uncertain. With 0 bases removed from V and 6 bases from J, the gap between germline ends came to 9 bases. The germline V gene encodes CDR1 SQVTM and CDR2 ANQGSEA. There are 13 residues in the CDR3. The CDR3 is CSVEDLAVNTIYF. The CDR3 nucleotides are TGCAGCGTTGAAGATTTAGCCGTAAACACCATATATTTT. Filled out from reference TRBV29-1 and TRBJ1-3, the complete variable domain reads SAVISQKPSRDICQRGTSLTIQCQVDSQVTMMFWYRQQPGQSLTLIATANQGSEATYESGFVIDKFPISRPNLTFSTLTVSNMSPEDSSIYLCSVEDLAVNTIYFGEGSWLTVV.

The sample holds one count of this clone. The chain links TRBV28 to TRBJ1-2; the D is unclear. The germline V gene has CDR1 MDHEN and CDR2 SYDVKM. The CDR3 loop spans 13 amino acids. V was trimmed by 2 bases and J by 6 bases, leaving 10 bases between them. The CDR3 here is CASSLEGSNGYTF. CDR3 bases: TGTGCCAGCAGTTTAGAGGGTAGCAATGGCTACACCTTC.

This sequence joins TRBV27 and TRBJ1-1; 8 bases are shared with TRBD1. The CDR3 runs 12 residues. Germline trimming cut 5 bases from V and 8 bases from J; bases unmatched to any gene: 4. The germline V gene encodes CDR1 MNHEY and CDR2 SMNVEV (reference sequence). The CDR3 coding sequence is TGTGCCAGCAGTCGCGGACAGGGAGAAGCTTTCTTT. Encoded protein: CASSRGQGEAFF.

The rearrangement links TRBV18 to TRBJ2-1, with D hard to call. CDR1 KGHSH and CDR2 LQKENI come from the germline V gene. The CDR3 totals 12 residues. V lost 3 bases to trimming and J lost 5 bases, with 5 bases between them. CDR3 in amino acids: CASSPQNNEQFF. The CDR3 bases are TGTGCCAGCTCACCTCAAAACAATGAGCAGTTCTTC.

This clone was seen just once. V gene TRBV18 combines with J gene TRBJ1-1; perhaps TRBD1 as D (6 bases). V was trimmed by 3 bases and J by 1 base, leaving 18 bases between them. Germline values: CDR1 KGHSH, CDR2 LQKENI. The CDR3 sequence is 17 residues long. The CDR3 spells CASSPTKQGFTNTEAFF. CDR3 nucleotide sequence: TGTGCCAGCTCACCTACCAAACAGGGTTTTACGAACACTGAAGCTTTCTTT.

The rearrangement joins TRBV10-3 to TRBJ1-2; maybe TRBD1 (5 bases). The CDR3 runs to 13 residues. Germline values: CDR1 ENHRY, CDR2 SYGVKD. Trimming stripped 2 bases from V and 8 bases from J, with 12 bases between. CDR3 loop: CAISELGREGYTF. CDR3 nucleotide sequence: TGTGCCATCAGTGAGCTCGGCAGGGAAGGCTACACCTTC.

This chain links TRBV20-1 with TRBJ1-5; 11 bases match TRBD1. CDR3 length: 17 amino acids. Unmatched junction bases numbered 9, after V lost 3 bases and J lost 2 bases. Germline CDR1 DFQATT, CDR2 SNEGSKA (reference sequence). The CDR3 spells CSASGQGAQNGNQPQHF. Written as DNA, the CDR3 is TGCAGTGCTAGTGGACAGGGGGCGCAGAATGGCAATCAGCCCCAGCATTTT.